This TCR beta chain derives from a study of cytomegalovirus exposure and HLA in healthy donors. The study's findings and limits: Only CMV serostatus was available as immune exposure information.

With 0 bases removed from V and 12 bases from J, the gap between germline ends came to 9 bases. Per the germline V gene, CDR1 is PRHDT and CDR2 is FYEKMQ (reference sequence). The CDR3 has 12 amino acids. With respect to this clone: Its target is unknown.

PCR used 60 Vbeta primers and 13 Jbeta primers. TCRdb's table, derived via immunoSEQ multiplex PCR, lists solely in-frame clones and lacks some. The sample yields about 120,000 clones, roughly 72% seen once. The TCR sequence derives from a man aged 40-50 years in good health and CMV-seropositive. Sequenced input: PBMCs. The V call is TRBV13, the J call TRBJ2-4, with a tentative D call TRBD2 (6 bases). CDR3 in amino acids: CASSLGVGGQYF. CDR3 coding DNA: TGTGCCAGCAGCTTAGGGGTGGGGGGTCAGTACTTC.